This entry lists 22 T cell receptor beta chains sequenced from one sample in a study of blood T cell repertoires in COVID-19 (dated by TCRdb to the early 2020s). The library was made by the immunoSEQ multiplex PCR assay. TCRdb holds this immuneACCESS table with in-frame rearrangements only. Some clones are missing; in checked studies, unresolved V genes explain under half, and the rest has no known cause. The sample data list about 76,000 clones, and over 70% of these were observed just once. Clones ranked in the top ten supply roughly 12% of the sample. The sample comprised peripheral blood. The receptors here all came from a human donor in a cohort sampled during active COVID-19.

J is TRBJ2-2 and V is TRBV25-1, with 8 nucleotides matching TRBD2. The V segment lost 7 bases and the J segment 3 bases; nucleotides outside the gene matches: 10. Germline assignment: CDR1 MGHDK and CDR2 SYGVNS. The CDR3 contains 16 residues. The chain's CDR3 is CASNSEREWYTGELFF. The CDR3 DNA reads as TGTGCCAGCAACTCTGAGCGGGAGTGGTACACCGGGGAGCTGTTTTTT. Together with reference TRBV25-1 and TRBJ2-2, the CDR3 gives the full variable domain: EADIYQTPRYLVIGTGKKITLECSQTMGHDKMYWYQQDPGMELHLIHYSYGVNSTEKGDLSSESTVSRIRTEHFPLTLESARPSHTSQYLCASNSEREWYTGELFFGEGSRLTVL.

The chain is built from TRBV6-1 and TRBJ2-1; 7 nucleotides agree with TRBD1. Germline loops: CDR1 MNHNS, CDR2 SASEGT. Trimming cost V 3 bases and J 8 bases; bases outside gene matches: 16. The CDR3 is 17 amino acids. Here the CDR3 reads CASSDPGGPNSRDEQFF. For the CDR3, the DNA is TGTGCCAGCAGTGACCCAGGGGGACCCAACTCCAGGGATGAGCAGTTCTTC.

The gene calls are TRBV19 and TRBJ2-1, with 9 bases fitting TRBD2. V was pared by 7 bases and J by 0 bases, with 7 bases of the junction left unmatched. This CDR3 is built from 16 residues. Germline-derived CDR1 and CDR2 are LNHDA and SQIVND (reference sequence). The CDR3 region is CASTSLAGNSYNEQFF. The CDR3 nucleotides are TGTGCCAGTACGTCCCTAGCGGGGAACTCCTACAATGAGCAGTTCTTC.

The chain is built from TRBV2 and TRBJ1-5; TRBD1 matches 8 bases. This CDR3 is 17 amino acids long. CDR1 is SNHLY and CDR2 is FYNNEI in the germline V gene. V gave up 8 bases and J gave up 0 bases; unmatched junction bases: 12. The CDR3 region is CASARQGYGFSNQPQHF. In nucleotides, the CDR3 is TGTGCCAGCGCACGACAGGGGTACGGATTTAGCAATCAGCCCCAGCATTTT. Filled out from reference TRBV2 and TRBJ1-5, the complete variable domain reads EPEVTQTPSHQVTQMGQEVILRCVPISNHLYFYWYRQILGQKVEFLVSFYNNEISEKSEIFDDQFSVERPDGSNFTLKIRSTKLEDSAMYFCASARQGYGFSNQPQHFGDGTRLSIL.

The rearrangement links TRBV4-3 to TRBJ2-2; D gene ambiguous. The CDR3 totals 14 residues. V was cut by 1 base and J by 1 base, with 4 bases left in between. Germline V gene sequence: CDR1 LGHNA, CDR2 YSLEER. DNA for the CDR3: TGCGCCAGCAGCCAAGGTCAGAACACCGGGGAGCTGTTTTTT. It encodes CASSQGQNTGELFF.

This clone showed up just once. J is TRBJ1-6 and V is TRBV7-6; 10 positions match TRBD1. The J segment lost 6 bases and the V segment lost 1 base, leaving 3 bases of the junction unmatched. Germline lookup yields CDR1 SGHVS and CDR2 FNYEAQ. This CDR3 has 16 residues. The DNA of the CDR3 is TGTGCCAGCAGCTTAGGGGGACAGGGGCCTAATTCACCCCTCCACTTT. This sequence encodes CASSLGGQGPNSPLHF.

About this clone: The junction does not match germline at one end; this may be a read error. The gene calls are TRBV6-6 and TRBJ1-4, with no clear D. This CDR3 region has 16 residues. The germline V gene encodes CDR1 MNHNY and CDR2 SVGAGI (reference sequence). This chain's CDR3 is CASSYSRAPMDEKLFF. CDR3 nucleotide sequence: TGTGCCAGCAGCTACTCGAGGGCCCCAATGGACGAAAAACTGTTTTTT.

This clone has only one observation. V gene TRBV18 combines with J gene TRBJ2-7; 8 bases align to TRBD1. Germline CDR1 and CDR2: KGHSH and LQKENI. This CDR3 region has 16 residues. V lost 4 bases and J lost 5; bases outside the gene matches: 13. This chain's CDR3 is CASSLTLGQGVNEQYF. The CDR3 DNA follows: TGTGCCAGCTCACTGACTCTCGGACAGGGTGTCAACGAGCAGTACTTC.

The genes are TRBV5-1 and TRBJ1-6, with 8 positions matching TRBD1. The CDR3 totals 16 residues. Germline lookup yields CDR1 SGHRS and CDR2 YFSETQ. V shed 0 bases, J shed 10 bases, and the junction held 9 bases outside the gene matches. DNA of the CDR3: TGCGCCAGCAGCTTGGAGGGCAGGGGGCTTGGATCACCCCTCCACTTT. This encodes CASSLEGRGLGSPLHF.

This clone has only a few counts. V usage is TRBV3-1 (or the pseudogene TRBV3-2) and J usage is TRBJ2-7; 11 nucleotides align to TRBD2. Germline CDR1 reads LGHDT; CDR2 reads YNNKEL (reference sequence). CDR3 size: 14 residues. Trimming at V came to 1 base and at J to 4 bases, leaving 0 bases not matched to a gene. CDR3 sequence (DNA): TGTGCCAGCAGCCAAGGACTAGCGGGGTACGAGCAGTACGTC. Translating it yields CASSQGLAGYEQYV.

The CDR3 spells CASSPRPDTYNSPLHF. In nucleotides, the CDR3 is TGTGCCAGCTCACCCCGCCCGGACACTTATAATTCACCCCTCCACTTT. The chain carries TRBV18 and TRBJ1-6, with D possibly matching TRBD1 (5 bases). This CDR3 is built from 16 residues. Between the trimmed V and J ends, which lost 3 bases and 4 bases, there was a span of 13 bases. CDR1 is KGHSH and CDR2 is LQKENI in the germline V gene.

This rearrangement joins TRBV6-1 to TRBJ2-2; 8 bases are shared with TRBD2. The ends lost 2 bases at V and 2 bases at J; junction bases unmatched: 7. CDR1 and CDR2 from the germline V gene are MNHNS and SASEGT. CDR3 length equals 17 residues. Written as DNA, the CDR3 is TGTGCCAGCAGTGAAAGATCGGGGGGGATCAACACCGGGGAGCTGTTTTTT. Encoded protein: CASSERSGGINTGELFF.

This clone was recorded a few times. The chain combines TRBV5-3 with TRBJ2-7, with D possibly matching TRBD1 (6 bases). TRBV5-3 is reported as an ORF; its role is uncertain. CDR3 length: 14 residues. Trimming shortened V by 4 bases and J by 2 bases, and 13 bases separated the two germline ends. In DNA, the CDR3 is TGTGCCAGAAGCAGCAGGGGTCCCCCCTACGAGCAGTACTTC. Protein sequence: CARSSRGPPYEQYF.

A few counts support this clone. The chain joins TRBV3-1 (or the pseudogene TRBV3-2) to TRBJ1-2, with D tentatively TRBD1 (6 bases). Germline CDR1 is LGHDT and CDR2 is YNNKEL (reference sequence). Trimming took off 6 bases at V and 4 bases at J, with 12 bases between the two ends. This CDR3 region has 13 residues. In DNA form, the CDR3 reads TGTGCCAGCAGGGAGCAGGGGAGCTATGGCTACACCTTC. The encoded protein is CASREQGSYGYTF.

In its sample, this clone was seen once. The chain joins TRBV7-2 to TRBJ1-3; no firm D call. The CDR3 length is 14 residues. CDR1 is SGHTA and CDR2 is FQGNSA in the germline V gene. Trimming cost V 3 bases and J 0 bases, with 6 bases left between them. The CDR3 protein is CASSLEYSGNTIYF. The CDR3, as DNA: TGTGCCAGCAGCTTGGAGTACTCTGGAAACACCATATATTTT.

DNA for the CDR3: TGTGCCTGGGGGGGACAGACCAATAATTCACCCCTCCACTTT. Translating gives CAWGGQTNNSPLHF. The V gene is TRBV30, the J gene TRBJ1-6; 7 positions match TRBD1. The trim removed 5 bases at V and 5 bases at J, leaving 6 bases unmatched. Germline V gene data show CDR1 as GTSNPN and CDR2 as SVGIG (reference sequence). There are 14 residues in the CDR3.

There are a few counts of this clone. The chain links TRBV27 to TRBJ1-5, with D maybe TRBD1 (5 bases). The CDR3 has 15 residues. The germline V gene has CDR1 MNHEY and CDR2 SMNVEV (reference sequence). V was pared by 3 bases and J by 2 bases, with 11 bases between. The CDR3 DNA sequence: TGTGCCAGCAGTTTTGCGTCGGGGGGCAATCAGCCCCAGCATTTT. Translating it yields CASSFASGGNQPQHF.

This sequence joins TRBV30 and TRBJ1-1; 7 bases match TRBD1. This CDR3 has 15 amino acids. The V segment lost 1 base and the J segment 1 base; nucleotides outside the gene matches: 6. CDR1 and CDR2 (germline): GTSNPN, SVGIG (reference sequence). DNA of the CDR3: TGTGCCTGGAGTGGGGCAGGGGGAAAGAACACTGAAGCTTTCTTT. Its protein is CAWSGAGGKNTEAFF.

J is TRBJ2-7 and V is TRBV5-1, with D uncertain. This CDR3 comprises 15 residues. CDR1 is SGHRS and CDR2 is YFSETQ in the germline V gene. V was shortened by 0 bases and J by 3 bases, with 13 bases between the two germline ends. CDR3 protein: CASSLDSTKDYEQYV. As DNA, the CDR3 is TGCGCCAGCAGCTTGGACAGTACAAAGGACTACGAGCAGTACGTC.

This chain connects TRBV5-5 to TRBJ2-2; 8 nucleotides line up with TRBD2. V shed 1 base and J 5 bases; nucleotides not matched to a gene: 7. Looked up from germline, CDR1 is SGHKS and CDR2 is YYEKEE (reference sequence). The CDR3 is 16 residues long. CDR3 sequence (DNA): TGTGCCAGCAGCTTGCTCACTAGCGGAGGTACCGGGGAGCTGTTTTTT. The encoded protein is CASSLLTSGGTGELFF.

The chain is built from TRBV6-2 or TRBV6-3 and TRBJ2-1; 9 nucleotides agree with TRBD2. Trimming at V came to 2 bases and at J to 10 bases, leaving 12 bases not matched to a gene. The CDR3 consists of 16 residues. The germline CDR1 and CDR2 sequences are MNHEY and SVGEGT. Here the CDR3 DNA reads TGTGCCAGCAGTTACCGAAAGGTAGCGGGAGCGTGGGAGCAGTTCTTC. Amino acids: CASSYRKVAGAWEQFF.

In DNA form, the CDR3 reads TGTGCCAGCAGCTCCTTCCGCGACGAGCAGTACGTC. Protein: CASSSFRDEQYV. The V gene is TRBV11-3, the J gene TRBJ2-7, with D uncertain. The CDR3 is 12 residues long. Germline lookup yields CDR1 SGHNT and CDR2 YENEEA. Trimming pared 4 bases from V and 5 bases from J, leaving 9 bases between.